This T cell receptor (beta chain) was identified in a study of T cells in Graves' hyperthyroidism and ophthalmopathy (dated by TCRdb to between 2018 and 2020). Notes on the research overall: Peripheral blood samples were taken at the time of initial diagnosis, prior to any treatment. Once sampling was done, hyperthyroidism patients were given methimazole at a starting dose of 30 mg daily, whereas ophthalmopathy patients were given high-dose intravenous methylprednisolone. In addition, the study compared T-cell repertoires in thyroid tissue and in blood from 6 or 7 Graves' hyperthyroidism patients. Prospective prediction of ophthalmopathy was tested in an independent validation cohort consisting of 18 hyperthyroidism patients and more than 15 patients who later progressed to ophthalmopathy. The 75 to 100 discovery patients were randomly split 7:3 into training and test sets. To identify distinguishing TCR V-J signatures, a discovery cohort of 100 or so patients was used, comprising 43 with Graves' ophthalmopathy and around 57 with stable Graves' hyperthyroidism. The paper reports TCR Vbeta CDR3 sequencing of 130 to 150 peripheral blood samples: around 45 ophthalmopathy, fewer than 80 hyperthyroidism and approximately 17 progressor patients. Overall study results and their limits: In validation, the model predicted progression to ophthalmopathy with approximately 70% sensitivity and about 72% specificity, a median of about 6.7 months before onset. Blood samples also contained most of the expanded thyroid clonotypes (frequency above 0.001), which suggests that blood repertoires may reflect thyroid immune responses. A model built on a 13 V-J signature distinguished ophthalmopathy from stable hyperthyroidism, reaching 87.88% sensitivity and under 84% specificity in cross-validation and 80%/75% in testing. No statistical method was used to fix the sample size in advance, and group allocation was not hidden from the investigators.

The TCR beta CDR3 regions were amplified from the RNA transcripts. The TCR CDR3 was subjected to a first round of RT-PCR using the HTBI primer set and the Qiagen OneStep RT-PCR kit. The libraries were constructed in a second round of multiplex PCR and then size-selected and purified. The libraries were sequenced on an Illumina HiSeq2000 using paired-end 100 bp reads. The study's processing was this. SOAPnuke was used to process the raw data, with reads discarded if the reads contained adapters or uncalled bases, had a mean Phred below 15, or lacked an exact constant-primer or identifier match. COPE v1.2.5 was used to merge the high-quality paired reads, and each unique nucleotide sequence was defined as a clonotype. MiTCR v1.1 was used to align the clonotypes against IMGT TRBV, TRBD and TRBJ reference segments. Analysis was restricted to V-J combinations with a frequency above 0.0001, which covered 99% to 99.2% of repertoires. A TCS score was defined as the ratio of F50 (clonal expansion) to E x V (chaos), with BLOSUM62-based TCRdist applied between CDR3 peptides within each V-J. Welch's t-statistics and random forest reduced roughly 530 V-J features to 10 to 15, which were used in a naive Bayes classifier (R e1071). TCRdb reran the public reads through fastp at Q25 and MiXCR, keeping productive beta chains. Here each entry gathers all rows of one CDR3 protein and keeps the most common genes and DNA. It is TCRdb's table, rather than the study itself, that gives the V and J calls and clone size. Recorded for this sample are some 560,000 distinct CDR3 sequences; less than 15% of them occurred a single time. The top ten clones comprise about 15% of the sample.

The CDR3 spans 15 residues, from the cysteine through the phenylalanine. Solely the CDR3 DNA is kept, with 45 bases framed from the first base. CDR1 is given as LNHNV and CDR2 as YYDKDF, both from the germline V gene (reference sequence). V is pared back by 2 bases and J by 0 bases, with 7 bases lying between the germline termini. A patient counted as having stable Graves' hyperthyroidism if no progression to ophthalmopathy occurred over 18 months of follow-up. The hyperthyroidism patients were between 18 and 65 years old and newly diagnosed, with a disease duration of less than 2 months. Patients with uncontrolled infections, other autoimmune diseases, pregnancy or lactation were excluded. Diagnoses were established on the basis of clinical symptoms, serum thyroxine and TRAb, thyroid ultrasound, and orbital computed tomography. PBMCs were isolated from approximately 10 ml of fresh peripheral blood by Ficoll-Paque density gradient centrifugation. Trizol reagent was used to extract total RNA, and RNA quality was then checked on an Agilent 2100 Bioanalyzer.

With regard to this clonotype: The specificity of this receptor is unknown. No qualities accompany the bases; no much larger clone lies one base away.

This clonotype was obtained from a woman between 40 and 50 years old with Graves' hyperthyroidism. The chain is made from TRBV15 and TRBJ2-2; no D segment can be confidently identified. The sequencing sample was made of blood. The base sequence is TGTGCCACCAGCAGATCGCCTGCGAACACCGGGGAGCTGTTTTTT. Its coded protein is CATSRSPANTGELFF.